What follows are 23 T cell receptor beta chains derived from one specimen sequenced in a study of vaccination effects on CD4 cells after COVID-19. ViraFEST used viral peptide pools to expand antigen-specific CD4+ T cells before sequencing. The authors isolated CD4+ T cells after around 10 days of culture. All study participants received two doses of BNT162b2 or mRNA-1273 vaccine. Their cognate antigens are unknown. TCRdb's table, derived via immunoSEQ multiplex PCR, lists solely in-frame clones and lacks some. The repertoire holds about 81,000 clones, with roughly 80% as singletons. Sequences were derived from CD4+ T cells from PBMCs cultured with HCoV-OC43 spike peptides, sampled after COVID-19 vaccination. The subset: HCoV-OC43 spike overlapping peptide pool stimulation. The source is a human donor who received a COVID-19 vaccine.

The chain carries TRBV5-1 and TRBJ2-6; the D call may be TRBD1 or TRBD2 (5 bases each). This CDR3 region has 17 residues. Germline assignment: CDR1 SGHRS and CDR2 YFSETQ. V was trimmed by 1 base and J by 0 bases, leaving 11 bases between them. The CDR3 reads CASSLQGPRSGANVLTF. The CDR3 DNA sequence: TGCGCCAGCAGCTTGCAGGGACCTCGCTCTGGGGCCAACGTCCTGACTTTC.

The J gene is TRBJ2-7, the V gene TRBV6-2 or TRBV6-3; maybe TRBD1 (6 bases). CDR3 length: 12 amino acids. CDR1 is MNHEY and CDR2 is SVGEGT in the germline V gene. Trimming stripped 5 bases from V and 3 bases from J, with 8 bases between. Here the CDR3 DNA reads TGTGCCAGCAGTAGGACAGTCTACGAGCAGTACGTC. Translated: CASSRTVYEQYV.

This sequence joins TRBV27 and TRBJ2-2, with D tentatively TRBD1 (6 bases). Germline V CDR1 and CDR2: MNHEY, SMNVEV (reference sequence). Trimming shortened V by 5 bases and J by 0 bases, and 13 bases separated the two germline ends. The CDR3 loop spans 16 amino acids. The CDR3 DNA follows: TGTGCCAGCAGTAATCTTAGGGGGACGAACACCGGGGAGCTGTTTTTT. Protein: CASSNLRGTNTGELFF.

The rearrangement uses TRBV3-1 (or the pseudogene TRBV3-2) and TRBJ1-2; D not resolved. Trimming took 0 bases from V and 0 from J, leaving 8 bases between them. This CDR3 region has 15 residues. CDR1 LGHDT and CDR2 YNNKEL come from the germline V gene (reference sequence). CDR3 loop: CASSQDGRANYGYTF. The DNA of the CDR3 is TGTGCCAGCAGCCAAGATGGTAGGGCTAACTATGGCTACACCTTC.

This sequence joins TRBV6-1 and TRBJ2-7; D remains unclear. Per the germline V gene, CDR1 is MNHNS and CDR2 is SASEGT. Trimming took 2 bases from V and 2 from J, leaving 16 bases between them. The CDR3 loop spans 16 amino acids. CDR3 bases: TGTGCCAGCAGTGAAAATGGCATGGGCATCGCCTACGAGCAGTACGTC. Amino acid sequence: CASSENGMGIAYEQYV.

This clone has a handful of counts. The chain has TRBV5-8 and TRBJ1-5; D is unclear. The CDR3 totals 14 residues. V lost 1 base and J lost 5, with 10 bases in between. Germline assignment: CDR1 SGHTS and CDR2 YDEGEE. CDR3: CASSLPVSYQPQHF. For the CDR3, the DNA is TGTGCCAGCAGCTTGCCAGTTTCTTATCAGCCCCAGCATTTT. Looking up the rest from reference TRBV5-8 and TRBJ1-5 gives the full variable domain: EAGVTQSPTHLIKTRGQQATLRCSPISGHTSVYWYQQALGLGLQFLLWYDEGEERNRGNFPPRFSGRQFPNYSSELNVNALELEDSALYLCASSLPVSYQPQHFGDGTRLSIL.

The V and J genes are TRBV30 and TRBJ1-2; tentatively, D is TRBD1 (6 bases). The CDR3 runs to 13 residues. Germline CDR1 is GTSNPN and CDR2 is SVGIG (reference sequence). V dropped 2 bases and J dropped 10 bases, with 17 bases sitting between them. CDR3 DNA: TGTGCCTGGAGTCGACAGAGCCCGGGGGCCTACACCTTC. It is translated as CAWSRQSPGAYTF.

The V gene is TRBV24-1, the J gene TRBJ2-1; 7 bases are shared with TRBD1. The CDR3 runs 16 residues. From germline, CDR1 is KGHDR and CDR2 SFDVKD. After removal of 2 bases from V and 0 bases from J, the junction contained 3 bases not matched to a gene. DNA of the CDR3: TGTGCCACCAGTGATTCTACAGGGGCCTCCTACAATGAGCAGTTCTTC. Translating it yields CATSDSTGASYNEQFF.

The chain has TRBV7-2 and TRBJ1-3; no clear D. Germline V CDR1 and CDR2: SGHTA, FQGNSA. V lost 3 bases and J 0 bases, leaving 18 bases between the germline ends. The CDR3 runs 18 residues. DNA for the CDR3: TGTGCCAGCAGCTTTTTGGGAACGAGGCTAACCTCTGGAAACACCATATATTTT. Its translation is CASSFLGTRLTSGNTIYF.

This clone was recorded only once. J is TRBJ1-5 and V is TRBV28; D is undetermined. In germline, CDR1 is MDHEN, CDR2 SYDVKM. V was cut by 5 bases and J by 1 base, with 6 bases left in between. The CDR3 sequence is 13 residues long. CDR3 amino acids: CASSEWSNQPQHF. The CDR3 DNA sequence: TGTGCCAGCAGTGAGTGGAGCAATCAGCCCCAGCATTTT.

This clone was seen a handful of times. The gene calls are TRBV2 and TRBJ1-5; 7 nucleotides line up with TRBD1. Germline V lookup: CDR1 SNHLY, CDR2 FYNNEI. The CDR3 consists of 15 residues. Unmatched junction bases numbered 8, after V lost 3 bases and J lost 6 bases. The CDR3 loop is CASSDADRARQPQHF. The CDR3 nucleotides are TGTGCCAGCAGTGACGCTGACAGGGCGCGTCAGCCCCAGCATTTT.

This clone came up a few times. V usage is TRBV7-2 and J usage is TRBJ1-1, with a possible D match to TRBD1 (5 bases). This CDR3 region has 13 residues. Germline V gene lookup returns CDR1 SGHTA and CDR2 FQGNSA. V lost 3 bases and J 10 bases, leaving 15 bases between the germline ends. The CDR3 region is CASSFRDPRAAFF. For the CDR3, the DNA is TGTGCCAGCAGCTTCCGGGACCCCAGAGCAGCTTTCTTT.

The chain uses TRBV5-1 and TRBJ2-1, with D possibly matching TRBD1 (5 bases). The CDR3 spans 15 residues. Germline loops: CDR1 SGHRS, CDR2 YFSETQ. V gave up 0 bases and J gave up 7 bases, with 14 bases separating them. The DNA for the CDR3 is TGCGCCAGCAGCTTGGCGGACATTTTGGAAAATGAGCAGTTCTTC. Amino acids: CASSLADILENEQFF.

The chain couples TRBV7-2 to TRBJ1-6, with a weak D call TRBD1 (6 bases). Germline CDR1 reads SGHTA; CDR2 reads FQGNSA. The germline V and J ends were trimmed by 5 bases and 7 bases, with 15 bases remaining between them. This CDR3 spans 15 amino acids. CDR3 residues: CASSPQGLLNSPLHF. As DNA, the CDR3 is TGTGCCAGCAGCCCCCAGGGGTTATTGAATTCACCCCTCCACTTT. Full variable domain (remainder filled in from reference TRBV7-2 and TRBJ1-6): GAGVSQSPSNKVTEKGKDVELRCDPISGHTALYWYRQSLGQGLEFLIYFQGNSAPDKSGLPSDRFSAERTGGSVSTLTIQRTQQEDSAVYLCASSPQGLLNSPLHFGNGTRLTVT.

This chain uses TRBV3-1 (or the pseudogene TRBV3-2) with TRBJ2-1, with TRBD2 identical over 10 bases. With V trimmed by 4 bases and J by 7 bases, 7 bases remained unmatched. This CDR3 has 15 residues. CDR1 and CDR2 (germline): LGHDT, YNNKEL (reference sequence). CDR3 coding DNA: TGTGCCAGCAGCCGAAGCGGGGGGGCACCAAATGAGCAGTTCTTC. Translated, it gives CASSRSGGAPNEQFF.

CDR3 residues: CASSPLKGLNTEAFF. The CDR3 DNA reads TGTGCCAGCTCACCATTGAAGGGATTGAACACTGAAGCTTTCTTT. The gene calls are TRBV18 and TRBJ1-1; no reliable D call. V was cut by 2 bases and J by 0 bases, with 10 bases left in between. The CDR3 length is 15 residues. CDR1 and CDR2 (germline): KGHSH, LQKENI.

This clone occurred once. The rearrangement links TRBV6-6 to TRBJ2-7, with 7 bases aligning to TRBD1. This CDR3 is 15 amino acids long. Germline V gene lookup returns CDR1 MNHNY and CDR2 SVGAGI (reference sequence). J was trimmed by 6 bases and V by 4 bases; bases with no gene match: 12. CDR3 DNA: TGTGCCAGCAGTTTTACAGGGGCTGGCCGAATCGAGCAGTACGTC. Amino acids: CASSFTGAGRIEQYV.

The chain couples TRBV7-2 to TRBJ1-5; 7 bases align to TRBD1. Germline CDR1 and CDR2: SGHTA and FQGNSA. The ends lost 5 bases at V and 7 bases at J; junction bases unmatched: 14. CDR3 length: 16 amino acids. The CDR3 sequence is CASSPQTGLRGQPQHF. In DNA form, the CDR3 reads TGTGCCAGCAGCCCCCAGACAGGGCTGAGGGGACAGCCCCAGCATTTT.

The rearrangement joins TRBV6-6 to TRBJ2-7, with 11 bases aligning to TRBD1. V lost 4 bases to trimming and J lost 5 bases; unmatched junction nucleotides: 7. The germline V gene encodes CDR1 MNHNY and CDR2 SVGAGI (reference sequence). The CDR3 covers 15 residues. DNA of the CDR3: TGTGCCAGCAGTTCCTCGGACAGGGGGCGGAACGAGCAGTACGTC. This encodes CASSSSDRGRNEQYV.

V is TRBV30 and J is TRBJ1-2, with 8 nucleotides matching TRBD1. The CDR3 runs to 12 residues. From germline, CDR1 is GTSNPN and CDR2 SVGIG (reference sequence). V trimming: 7 bases; J trimming: 10 bases; junction bases outside the gene matches: 11. CDR3 protein: CAFSRGQGVYTF. The CDR3 region has the DNA TGTGCCTTCTCGCGCGGACAGGGTGTCTACACCTTC.

This chain connects TRBV19 to TRBJ1-1, with D possibly being TRBD1 (5 bases). This CDR3 region has 14 residues. Trimming took 4 bases from V and 0 from J, leaving 9 bases between them. Per germline, CDR1 LNHDA and CDR2 SQIVND (reference sequence). The CDR3 sequence is CASSTGTVNTEAFF. In nucleotides, the CDR3 is TGTGCCAGTAGTACGGGGACCGTGAACACTGAAGCTTTCTTT. Together with reference TRBV19 and TRBJ1-1, the CDR3 gives the full variable domain: DGGITQSPKYLFRKEGQNVTLSCEQNLNHDAMYWYRQDPGQGLRLIYYSQIVNDFQKGDIAEGYSVSREKKESFPLTVTSAQKNPTAFYLCASSTGTVNTEAFFGQGTRLTVV.

The chain has TRBV5-5 and TRBJ1-2; D is possibly TRBD1 (5 bases). Deletions cut 5 bases from V and 2 bases from J, with 16 bases between. The CDR3 extends over 15 amino acids. Germline V CDR1 and CDR2: SGHKS, YYEKEE (reference sequence). This CDR3 is CASSPTWAGNYGYTF. Here the CDR3 DNA reads TGTGCCAGCAGTCCGACCTGGGCAGGGAACTATGGCTACACCTTC.

The chain couples TRBV2 to TRBJ2-5; TRBD1 agrees at 10 bases. Per the germline V gene, CDR1 is SNHLY and CDR2 is FYNNEI. Germline trimming cut 5 bases from V and 5 bases from J; bases unmatched to any gene: 8. The CDR3 is made up of 15 amino acids. In nucleotides, the CDR3 is TGTGCCAGCAGTAACCGGGACAGGGGCCTGGAGACCCAGTACTTC. Encoded protein: CASSNRDRGLETQYF.